Presented here are 18 T cell receptor beta chains from one specimen sequenced in a study of T-cell reconstitution after alpha-beta-depleted transplantation in children. Preparation of the TCRbeta library was carried out with unique molecular identifiers. TCRdb itself ran the PCR reads through MiXCR, one entry per CDR3 protein. The table includes just under 550,000 distinct CDR3 sequences, around 16% detected once. The sequencing here drew on PBMCs from the stem cell graft donor, taken from the stem cell graft. Source of these receptors: a human donor who donated a stem cell graft to a child with acute lymphoblastic leukemia.

This clonotype was detected a few times. This chain joins TRBV29-1 and TRBJ1-2, with D uncertain. V dropped 4 bases and J dropped 3 bases, with 12 bases sitting between them. The germline gives CDR1 SQVTM, CDR2 ANQGSEA. The CDR3 contains 13 residues. The CDR3: CSVALESDYGYTF. The DNA of the CDR3 is TGCAGCGTTGCCCTTGAAAGTGACTATGGCTACACCTTC. The full variable domain, in which reference TRBV29-1 and TRBJ1-2 provide the parts outside the CDR3, is SAVISQKPSRDICQRGTSLTIQCQVDSQVTMMFWYRQQPGQSLTLIATANQGSEATYESGFVIDKFPISRPNLTFSTLTVSNMSPEDSSIYLCSVALESDYGYTFGSGTRLTVV.

The V and J genes are TRBV12-3 or TRBV12-4 and TRBJ2-5; D not certain. The ends were cut back, 2 bases at V and 1 base at J, with 11 bases in the middle. This CDR3 is built from 15 residues. As DNA, the CDR3 is TGTGCCAGCAGTTTAATTGGAGCTTCCCAAGAGACCCAGTACTTC. Translating gives CASSLIGASQETQYF.

This clonotype has just a few counts. The gene calls are TRBV24-1 and TRBJ2-2; D gene uncertain. Trimming took 2 bases from V and 8 from J, leaving 2 bases between them. CDR3 length equals 11 residues. Germline V CDR1 and CDR2: KGHDR, SFDVKD. CDR3 DNA sequence: TGTGCCACCAGTGATTATGGGGAGCTGTTTTTT. This codes for CATSDYGELFF.

This rearrangement joins TRBV15 to TRBJ2-1, with 7 bases lining up with TRBD1. Germline assignment: CDR1 LNHNV and CDR2 YYDKDF (reference sequence). This CDR3 is built from 14 residues. J was trimmed by 3 bases and V by 8 bases; bases with no gene match: 7. The CDR3 protein is CATLDREYYNEQFF. CDR3 DNA: TGTGCCACCCTCGACAGGGAGTACTACAATGAGCAGTTCTTC.

The V gene is TRBV7-9, the J gene TRBJ2-1, with a possible D match to TRBD2 (6 bases). Per germline, CDR1 SEHNR and CDR2 FQNEAQ (reference sequence). The V gene lost 7 bases and the J gene lost 3 bases, with 16 bases spanning the gap. The CDR3 is 15 residues long. Written as DNA, the CDR3 is TGTGCCAGCAACCCGACCCGGGACTTCTACAATGAGCAGTTCTTC. Its protein product is CASNPTRDFYNEQFF.

This clonotype turned up a few times. This chain joins TRBV3-1 and TRBJ2-7; D unresolved. The CDR3 spans 15 residues. The germline gives CDR1 LGHDT, CDR2 YNNKEL (reference sequence). V lost 1 base, J lost 0 bases, and 10 bases lay in between. The CDR3 sequence is CASSQVKAGSYEQYF. The CDR3 bases are TGTGCCAGCAGCCAAGTGAAAGCCGGCTCCTACGAGCAGTACTTC.

This clonotype has just a few counts. The V call is TRBV12-3 or TRBV12-4, the J call TRBJ2-7; D remains ambiguous. The CDR3 sequence is 15 residues long. V lost 3 bases to trimming and J lost 4 bases, with 16 bases between them. CDR3 sequence (DNA): TGTGCCAGCAGTTTTAAGGCCCCGGTCGCTTACGAGCAGTACTTC. Translation gives CASSFKAPVAYEQYF.

The chain carries TRBV6-5 and TRBJ1-1, with D perhaps matching TRBD1 (5 bases). The length of the CDR3 is 14 residues. Per germline, CDR1 MNHEY and CDR2 SVGAGI. Trimming took off 2 bases at V and 6 bases at J, with 13 bases between the two ends. CDR3 DNA sequence: TGTGCCAGCAGTTACCAGGGAGGTGGGGCTGAAGCTTTCTTT. The encoded protein is CASSYQGGGAEAFF.

The chain employs TRBV5-1 and TRBJ1-2; the D gene is possibly TRBD1 (5 bases). The germline gives CDR1 SGHRS, CDR2 YFSETQ. There are 15 residues in the CDR3. V dropped 0 bases and J dropped 4 bases, with 13 bases sitting between them. Here the CDR3 reads CASSLGRGPLYGYTF. The CDR3 DNA follows: TGCGCCAGCAGCTTGGGACGGGGACCCCTCTATGGCTACACCTTC.

This clonotype was seen a handful of times. V is TRBV11-2 and J is TRBJ2-1; 15 bases are a match to TRBD2. There are 18 residues in the CDR3. Germline trimming cut 5 bases from V and 6 bases from J; bases unmatched to any gene: 11. Looked up from germline, CDR1 is SGHAT and CDR2 is FQNNGV. CDR3 in DNA: TGTGCCAGCAGCATTGGACTAGCGGGAGGGCCGGTGCCCAATGAGCAGTTCTTC. This sequence encodes CASSIGLAGGPVPNEQFF.

This clonotype was detected many times. The genes are TRBV24-1 and TRBJ1-2; weak D call: TRBD1 (6 bases). The CDR3 extends over 14 amino acids. Germline-derived CDR1 and CDR2 are KGHDR and SFDVKD. V was shortened by 5 bases and J by 3 bases, with 12 bases between the two germline ends. CDR3 in DNA: TGTGCCACCAGTGCCTCGACAGGATACTATGGCTACACCTTC. It yields the protein CATSASTGYYGYTF.

This clonotype was detected a few times. This chain links TRBV29-1 with TRBJ1-2, with 8 bases lining up with TRBD1. The CDR3 is made up of 13 amino acids. The J segment lost 2 bases and the V segment lost 4 bases, leaving 3 bases of the junction unmatched. The germline gives CDR1 SQVTM, CDR2 ANQGSEA. DNA for the CDR3: TGCAGCGTTGGGACAGGGCGGAACTATGGCTACACCTTC. It is translated as CSVGTGRNYGYTF.

This rearrangement joins TRBV20-1 to TRBJ2-7; 7 bases are shared with TRBD1. This CDR3 region has 14 residues. V shed 5 bases and J 2 bases; nucleotides not matched to a gene: 9. The germline V gene encodes CDR1 DFQATT and CDR2 SNEGSKA (reference sequence). The DNA of the CDR3 is TGCAGTGCTTACTCCCGGGACAGACCCTACGAGCAGTACTTC. It translates to CSAYSRDRPYEQYF.

The rearrangement uses TRBV20-1 and TRBJ2-1, with 9 nucleotides matching TRBD2. After removal of 1 base from V and 7 bases from J, the junction contained 5 bases not matched to a gene. Germline values: CDR1 DFQATT, CDR2 SNEGSKA (reference sequence). The CDR3 runs to 14 residues. CDR3 nucleotides: TGCAGTGCTAGAGTTCGCGGGAGGGGAAATGAGCAGTTCTTC. The encoded protein is CSARVRGRGNEQFF.

This clonotype has a handful of counts. The chain has TRBV12-3 or TRBV12-4 and TRBJ2-7; TRBD1 aligns across 8 bases. After removal of 6 bases from V and 6 bases from J, the junction contained 7 bases not matched to a gene. The CDR3 sequence is 13 residues long. For the CDR3, the DNA is TGTGCCAGCAGGAGACAGGGGTCGGGCGAGCAGTACTTC. This codes for CASRRQGSGEQYF.

This clonotype was picked up a small number of times. The genes are TRBV5-1 and TRBJ2-2; 8 bases match TRBD1. CDR3 length: 13 amino acids. Germline trimming cut 7 bases from V and 1 base from J; bases unmatched to any gene: 0. Germline V gene lookup returns CDR1 SGHRS and CDR2 YFSETQ. The CDR3 reads CASGTGNTGELFF. In DNA, the CDR3 is TGCGCCAGCGGGACAGGGAACACCGGGGAGCTGTTTTTT.

There are a few counts of this clonotype. The CDR3 DNA reads TGCAGCGTTGACGAGGGTGAGCAGTTCTTC. Its translation is CSVDEGEQFF. The rearrangement joins TRBV29-1 to TRBJ2-1; maybe TRBD2 (5 bases). The CDR3 is made up of 10 amino acids. The ends were cut back, 3 bases at V and 9 bases at J, with 6 bases in the middle. From germline, CDR1 is SQVTM and CDR2 ANQGSEA.

This chain uses TRBV11-2 with TRBJ2-7; 7 bases align to TRBD1. Germline CDR1 reads SGHAT; CDR2 reads FQNNGV. The CDR3 covers 14 residues. V trimming: 3 bases; J trimming: 4 bases; junction bases outside the gene matches: 6. CDR3 coding DNA: TGTGCCAGCAGCTTTACGGACAGGCCTTACGAGCAGTACTTC. Translated, it gives CASSFTDRPYEQYF.